Listed below are T cell receptor beta chains from one sample, sequenced in a study of blood T cell repertoires in COVID-19. Profiled with immunoSEQ multiplex PCR; TCRdb holds only in-frame clones, not every one. The table has approximately 150,000 clones, around 81% seen once; the top ten hold approximately 9.9%. Sequenced sample: peripheral blood. These receptors were taken from a man aged 60-69 years with active or convalescent COVID-19. Each CDR3 is given with its conserved first and last residue. D genes are given only for firm matches. Where a row states a size, it is once, few, many or the class of an expanded clone; other rows omit it.

J gene: TRBJ1-5; V gene: TRBV10-3; clone size: NA; D gene: TRBD1; CDR3 protein: CAISESGQGQGNQPQHF; CDR3 DNA: TGTGCCATCAGTGAGTCCGGACAGGGCCAAGGCAATCAGCCCCAGCATTTT
J gene: TRBJ2-2; V gene: TRBV11-2; clone size: few; D gene: NA; CDR3 protein: CATGPLRTGELFF; CDR3 DNA: TGTGCCACCGGCCCTCTCAGGACCGGGGAGCTGTTTTTT
J gene: TRBJ1-1; V gene: TRBV4-2; clone size: NA; D gene: NA; CDR3 protein: CASSQIGRQGNTEAFF; CDR3 DNA: TGTGCCAGCAGCCAAATTGGCCGTCAGGGGAACACTGAAGCTTTCTTT
J gene: TRBJ2-6; V gene: TRBV7-2; clone size: NA; D gene: NA; CDR3 protein: CASSLAASGDSGANVLTF; CDR3 DNA: TGTGCCAGCAGCTTAGCTGCGTCGGGGGACTCTGGGGCCAACGTCCTGACTTTC
J gene: TRBJ2-1; V gene: TRBV15; clone size: NA; D gene: TRBD1; CDR3 protein: CATSRPGQGGYNEQFF; CDR3 DNA: TGTGCCACCAGCAGACCCGGACAGGGGGGGTACAATGAGCAGTTCTTC
J gene: TRBJ2-3; V gene: TRBV5-1; clone size: NA; D gene: TRBD2; CDR3 protein: CASSPRAGGDTQYF; CDR3 DNA: TGCGCCAGCAGCCCTCGGGCGGGGGGAGATACGCAGTATTTT
J gene: TRBJ2-3; V gene: TRBV5-1; clone size: NA; D gene: NA; CDR3 protein: CASSFTGGETDTQYF; CDR3 DNA: TGCGCCAGCAGCTTTACGGGGGGCGAAACAGATACGCAGTATTTT
J gene: TRBJ1-1; V gene: TRBV15; clone size: NA; D gene: NA; CDR3 protein: CATSSPPWRYTEAFF; CDR3 DNA: TGTGCCACCAGCTCCCCCCCTTGGCGGTACACTGAAGCTTTCTTT
J gene: TRBJ2-4; V gene: TRBV12-3/TRBV12-4; clone size: NA; D gene: NA; CDR3 protein: CASRPGAKNIQYF; CDR3 DNA: TGTGCCAGCAGACCGGGAGCCAAAAACATTCAGTACTTC
J gene: TRBJ2-7; V gene: TRBV29-1; clone size: NA; D gene: TRBD1; CDR3 protein: CSAGQGFDEQYF; CDR3 DNA: TGCAGCGCGGGACAGGGGTTCGACGAGCAGTACTTC
J gene: TRBJ2-2; V gene: TRBV19; clone size: NA; D gene: TRBD2; CDR3 protein: CASRTFPGLAENTGELFF; CDR3 DNA: TGTGCCAGTCGAACCTTTCCGGGACTAGCGGAGAACACCGGGGAGCTGTTTTTT
J gene: TRBJ2-3; V gene: TRBV24-1; clone size: NA; D gene: NA; CDR3 protein: CATSDFGGASPLTQYF; CDR3 DNA: TGTGCCACCAGTGATTTTGGGGGGGCAAGCCCCCTGACGCAGTATTTT
J gene: TRBJ2-2; V gene: TRBV7-9; clone size: NA; D gene: TRBD1; CDR3 protein: CASSALKGARTGELFF; CDR3 DNA: TGTGCCAGCAGCGCACTAAAGGGGGCGCGAACCGGGGAGCTGTTTTTT
J gene: TRBJ2-3; V gene: TRBV27; clone size: NA; D gene: NA; CDR3 protein: CASSGTSSTDTQYF; CDR3 DNA: TGTGCCAGCAGTGGGACATCTAGCACAGATACGCAGTATTTT
J gene: TRBJ2-5; V gene: TRBV20-1; clone size: few; D gene: NA; CDR3 protein: CSASRGTQETQYF; CDR3 DNA: TGCAGTGCTAGTCGCGGTACCCAAGAGACCCAGTACTTC
J gene: TRBJ1-2; V gene: TRBV27; clone size: many; D gene: NA; CDR3 protein: CASSLSAGNYGYTF; CDR3 DNA: TGTGCCAGCAGTTTATCGGCAGGGAACTATGGCTACACCTTC
J gene: TRBJ1-1; V gene: TRBV16; clone size: NA; D gene: NA; CDR3 protein: CASSQTGNTEAFF; CDR3 DNA: TGTGCCAGCAGCCAGACAGGGAACACTGAAGCTTTCTTT
J gene: TRBJ1-4; V gene: TRBV6-5; clone size: NA; D gene: TRBD1; CDR3 protein: CASRGTGRPNEKLFF; CDR3 DNA: TGTGCCAGCAGAGGGACAGGGAGGCCTAATGAAAAACTGTTTTTT
J gene: TRBJ1-2; V gene: TRBV5-1; clone size: NA; D gene: TRBD1; CDR3 protein: CASSFDRVDGYTF; CDR3 DNA: TGCGCCAGCAGCTTTGACAGGGTGGATGGCTACACCTTC
J gene: TRBJ1-5; V gene: TRBV2; clone size: NA; D gene: NA; CDR3 protein: CASLRGRGQPQHF; CDR3 DNA: TGTGCCAGCCTGAGGGGGAGGGGCCAGCCCCAGCATTTT
J gene: TRBJ1-2; V gene: TRBV5-1; clone size: NA; D gene: NA; CDR3 protein: CASSFAEENYGYTF; CDR3 DNA: TGCGCCAGCAGCTTCGCGGAGGAGAACTATGGCTACACCTTC
J gene: TRBJ1-1; V gene: TRBV20-1; clone size: NA; D gene: TRBD1; CDR3 protein: CSAGTGPEAFF; CDR3 DNA: TGCAGTGCTGGGACAGGTCCTGAAGCTTTCTTT
J gene: TRBJ1-2; V gene: TRBV11-2; clone size: NA; D gene: NA; CDR3 protein: CASSPQESYGYTF; CDR3 DNA: TGTGCCAGCAGCCCACAGGAGTCCTATGGCTACACCTTC
J gene: TRBJ2-7; V gene: TRBV19; clone size: NA; D gene: NA; CDR3 protein: CASSMAGRTYEQYF; CDR3 DNA: TGTGCCAGTAGTATGGCAGGTCGAACCTACGAGCAGTACTTC
J gene: TRBJ2-1; V gene: TRBV2; clone size: NA; D gene: TRBD2; CDR3 protein: CASSEGLAGLSYNEQFF; CDR3 DNA: TGTGCCAGCAGTGAAGGGCTAGCGGGACTCTCCTACAATGAGCAGTTCTTC
J gene: TRBJ2-3; V gene: TRBV21-1; clone size: NA; D gene: NA; CDR3 protein: CASSKVRVDTQYF; CDR3 DNA: TGTGCCAGCAGCAAAGTTCGGGTTGATACGCAGTATTTT
J gene: TRBJ1-2; V gene: TRBV19; clone size: few; D gene: NA; CDR3 protein: CASSMDGRAAGYTF; CDR3 DNA: TGTGCCAGTAGTATGGATGGCAGGGCGGCCGGCTACACCTTC
J gene: TRBJ2-3; V gene: TRBV10-3; clone size: NA; D gene: TRBD1; CDR3 protein: CAISGRDSSTDTQYF; CDR3 DNA: TGTGCCATCAGTGGACGGGACAGTTCCACAGATACGCAGTATTTT
J gene: TRBJ2-2; V gene: TRBV5-4; clone size: NA; D gene: NA; CDR3 protein: CASSLPTADTGELFF; CDR3 DNA: TGTGCCAGCAGCTTACCTACAGCGGACACCGGGGAGCTGTTTTTT
J gene: TRBJ1-4; V gene: TRBV7-9; clone size: few; D gene: NA; CDR3 protein: CASSLDGARTNEKLFF; CDR3 DNA: TGTGCCAGCAGCTTAGATGGGGCAAGGACAAATGAAAAACTGTTTTTT
J gene: TRBJ2-1; V gene: TRBV6-4; clone size: NA; D gene: TRBD2; CDR3 protein: CASSDSTSGRASEQFF; CDR3 DNA: TGTGCCAGCAGTGACTCTACTAGCGGGAGGGCCAGTGAGCAGTTCTTC
J gene: TRBJ2-1; V gene: TRBV20-1; clone size: NA; D gene: NA; CDR3 protein: CSASSPRGRRSYNEQFF; CDR3 DNA: TGCAGTGCTAGTTCCCCCAGGGGCCGTCGCTCCTACAATGAGCAGTTCTTC
J gene: TRBJ2-2; V gene: TRBV2; clone size: NA; D gene: TRBD1; CDR3 protein: CASRRTGANTGELFF; CDR3 DNA: TGTGCCAGCAGAAGAACAGGGGCTAACACCGGGGAGCTGTTTTTT
J gene: TRBJ1-1; V gene: TRBV3-1/TRBV3-2; clone size: NA; D gene: TRBD1; CDR3 protein: CASSGTGGYTEAFF; CDR3 DNA: TGTGCCAGCAGCGGTACAGGGGGTTACACTGAAGCTTTCTTT
J gene: TRBJ2-7; V gene: TRBV7-2; clone size: NA; D gene: NA; CDR3 protein: CASANPLRDFSYEQYF; CDR3 DNA: TGTGCCAGCGCAAACCCCCTCCGGGATTTCTCCTACGAGCAGTACTTC
J gene: TRBJ1-2; V gene: TRBV28; clone size: NA; D gene: TRBD1; CDR3 protein: CASQTGGGSYGYTF; CDR3 DNA: TGTGCCAGTCAGACAGGGGGCGGAAGCTATGGCTACACCTTC
J gene: TRBJ2-2; V gene: TRBV5-1; clone size: NA; D gene: TRBD2; CDR3 protein: CASIRGAGERPGELFF; CDR3 DNA: TGCGCCAGCATCCGTGGGGCGGGAGAACGGCCCGGGGAGCTGTTTTTT